What follows is one T cell receptor (beta chain) and its context. The antigen is unknown. This specimen belongs to a study of T cells in Graves' hyperthyroidism and ophthalmopathy. Regarding the study as a whole: Ophthalmopathy, which appeared later, was predicted by the model a median roughly 6.5 months before onset.

There were TCR beta CDR3 regions amplified from RNA transcripts. When the TCR CDR3 underwent first-round RT-PCR, the HTBI primer set was used. Each CDR3 protein gets one entry after TCRdb re-called the multiplex PCR reads with MiXCR. The sample consists of hundreds of thousands of distinct CDR3 sequences, over 35% of them appearing once. In germline, CDR1 is SQVTM, CDR2 ANQGSEA. Losses at the gene ends were 4 bases for V and 14 bases for J; bases not matched to a gene: 5. The CDR3 is 10 amino acids. The sequenced sample was blood. This receptor was taken from a man aged 18 to 29 with Graves' hyperthyroidism. The chain links TRBV29-1 to TRBJ1-3; 7 nucleotides line up with TRBD1. The CDR3 sequence is CSVARDSLYF. CDR3 DNA sequence: TGCAGCGTTGCCCGGGACAGCCTATATTTT.